The 28 T cell receptor beta chains reported below all come from one sample, sequenced in a study of shared clonotypes between healthy human individuals. Profiled with immunoSEQ multiplex PCR; TCRdb holds only in-frame clones, not every one. The sample has some 980,000 clones, more than 75% seen once. Sequences were obtained from memory CD4+ T cells sorted from blood. The subset: CD45RA-negative fraction. The receptors come from a man aged 18 to 29 in good health.

V is TRBV9 and J is TRBJ2-1, with TRBD1 as a possible D gene (5 bases). This CDR3 region has 15 residues. Deletions cut 3 bases from V and 2 bases from J, with 12 bases between. Germline V gene data show CDR1 as SGDLS and CDR2 as YYNGEE. CDR3 in amino acids: CASSARQGTYNEQFF. CDR3 nucleotide sequence: TGTGCCAGCAGCGCGAGGCAGGGAACCTACAATGAGCAGTTCTTC. Based on the CDR3 plus reference TRBV9 and TRBJ2-1, the full variable domain is DSGVTQTPKHLITATGQRVTLRCSPRSGDLSVYWYQQSLDQGLQFLIQYYNGEERAKGNILERFSAQQFPDLHSELNLSSLELGDSALYFCASSARQGTYNEQFFGPGTRLTVL.

V usage is TRBV28 and J usage is TRBJ2-3; TRBD2 might be the D (5 bases). The V gene's germline CDR1 is MDHEN and CDR2 SYDVKM. V lost 5 bases, J lost 0 bases, and 9 bases lay in between. This CDR3 has 14 amino acids. CDR3 DNA: TGTGCCAGCAGTATCGGGATTAGCACAGATACGCAGTATTTT. Its protein product is CASSIGISTDTQYF.

This chain connects TRBV28 to TRBJ2-7; 11 bases are shared with TRBD2. J lost 4 bases, V lost 7 bases, and 9 bases had no gene match. The CDR3 is 15 amino acids. Germline lookup yields CDR1 MDHEN and CDR2 SYDVKM. CDR3 sequence: CASTPRGLAVYEQYF. The CDR3 nucleotides read TGTGCCAGCACCCCACGGGGACTAGCGGTGTACGAGCAGTACTTC.

This chain links TRBV30 with TRBJ2-3, with D possibly being TRBD1 (8 bases). Germline assignment: CDR1 GTSNPN and CDR2 SVGIG (reference sequence). V lost 7 bases and J 4 bases, leaving 18 bases between the germline ends. This CDR3 contains 14 residues. The CDR3: CALDRGGHADTQYF. In nucleotides, the CDR3 is TGTGCCTTAGACAGGGGAGGGCACGCAGATACGCAGTATTTT.

V and J are TRBV2 and TRBJ2-7; TRBD2 agrees at 7 bases. Per the germline V gene, CDR1 is SNHLY and CDR2 is FYNNEI. The V and J ends lost 1 base and 4 bases, in that order; junction bases with no gene match: 10. The CDR3 spans 16 residues. CDR3 DNA: TGTGCCAGCAGTGAAGGAGCAGGACTAGGAAGATACGAGCAGTACTTC. It yields the protein CASSEGAGLGRYEQYF.

The chain links TRBV5-4 to TRBJ1-1, with D hard to call. Germline values: CDR1 SGHNT, CDR2 YYREEE (reference sequence). Trimming shortened V by 2 bases and J by 0 bases, and 11 bases separated the two germline ends. This CDR3 has 15 amino acids. DNA for the CDR3: TGTGCCAGCAGCTTCGAAAGGGAAATGAACACTGAAGCTTTCTTT. Translating it yields CASSFEREMNTEAFF.

The CDR3 DNA follows: TGCGCCAGCAGTGAGGGCCGGCTAGCGGGGGTCACAGATACGCAGTATTTT. Translating it yields CASSEGRLAGVTDTQYF. The chain combines TRBV10-1 with TRBJ2-3, with 10 bases that match TRBD2. The CDR3 is made up of 17 amino acids. Germline assignment: CDR1 WNHNN and CDR2 SYGVQD (reference sequence). J gave up 2 bases and V 2 bases, and 7 bases lay outside the gene matches.

The chain employs TRBV9 and TRBJ2-2, with 7 bases aligning to TRBD1. Germline-derived CDR1 and CDR2 are SGDLS and YYNGEE. The CDR3 has 14 residues. Germline trimming cut 5 bases from V and 0 bases from J; bases unmatched to any gene: 1. The CDR3 DNA is TGTGCCAGCAGGGGACAGACGAACACCGGGGAGCTGTTTTTT. Amino acid sequence: CASRGQTNTGELFF.

This rearrangement joins TRBV9 to TRBJ1-4; 7 nucleotides match TRBD1. This CDR3 has 15 residues. CDR1 and CDR2 from the germline V gene are SGDLS and YYNGEE. Trimming at V came to 3 bases and at J to 8 bases, leaving 10 bases not matched to a gene. CDR3 DNA: TGTGCCAGCAGCGCTACAGGGGCGCTTGGAGAAAAACTGTTTTTT. Translated: CASSATGALGEKLFF.

Here the CDR3 reads CASNAGGPTAIYEQYF. The DNA for the CDR3 is TGTGCCAGCAACGCTGGGGGGCCCACGGCAATATACGAGCAGTACTTC. The V gene is TRBV9, the J gene TRBJ2-7; D is perhaps TRBD1 or TRBD2 (6 bases each). The CDR3 consists of 16 residues. Trimming stripped 6 bases from V and 4 bases from J, with 23 bases between. Germline V lookup: CDR1 SGDLS, CDR2 YYNGEE.

This rearrangement joins TRBV5-1 to TRBJ2-5; D unresolved. The germline V gene has CDR1 SGHRS and CDR2 YFSETQ. V lost 4 bases, J lost 0 bases, and 10 bases lay in between. The CDR3 covers 14 residues. The CDR3 is CASSNPLNQETQYF. The CDR3 region has the DNA TGCGCCAGCAGCAACCCACTCAACCAAGAGACCCAGTACTTC.

This clone was counted once. J is TRBJ2-5 and V is TRBV29-1, with 9 bases fitting TRBD1. The end of the DNA is better explained by TRBJ2-7, so the J call may be wrong. The CDR3 length is 15 residues. The germline CDR1 and CDR2 sequences are SQVTM and ANQGSEA. The CDR3 is CSVTGATGGNYEQYF. The CDR3 bases are TGCAGCGTCACCGGGGCGACAGGGGGAAACTACGAGCAGTACTTC.

This clone was detected a few times. The V call is TRBV7-9, the J call TRBJ2-3; no definite D call. The CDR3 covers 15 residues. The germline V and J ends were trimmed by 1 base and 8 bases, with 16 bases remaining between them. CDR1 and CDR2 (germline): SEHNR, FQNEAQ (reference sequence). The CDR3 protein is CASSLEGTLLGTQYF. The CDR3 nucleotides read TGTGCCAGCAGCTTAGAGGGTACTCTCCTGGGTACGCAGTATTTT.

J is TRBJ1-6 and V is TRBV6-5; D perhaps matches TRBD1 (5 bases). The CDR3 contains 14 residues. Germline V gives CDR1 MNHEY, CDR2 SVGAGI. V was pared by 5 bases and J by 6 bases, with 11 bases between. This chain's CDR3 is CASSPSDTNSPLHF. DNA of the CDR3: TGTGCCAGCAGTCCCTCGGACACTAATTCACCCCTCCACTTT.

The chain carries TRBV5-6 and TRBJ1-6; possible D gene TRBD1, 6 bases. V was trimmed by 4 bases and J by 7 bases, leaving 15 bases between them. CDR1 and CDR2 (germline): SGHDT, YYEEEE. The CDR3 sequence is 15 residues long. CDR3 sequence reads: CASSVGTGSNSPLHF. The CDR3, as DNA: TGTGCCAGCAGCGTGGGCACAGGGTCCAATTCACCCCTCCACTTT.

The CDR3: CATAGPYEQYF. The CDR3 DNA reads TGTGCCACCGCCGGGCCATACGAGCAGTACTTC. The chain couples TRBV2 to TRBJ2-7; no clear D. Trimming took off 10 bases at V and 4 bases at J, with 11 bases between the two ends. Germline V gene lookup returns CDR1 SNHLY and CDR2 FYNNEI. This CDR3 is 11 amino acids long.

This clone was seen once. The genes are TRBV5-4 and TRBJ2-3; TRBD2 agrees at 7 bases. The CDR3 loop spans 14 amino acids. The J segment lost 6 bases and the V segment lost 4 bases, leaving 8 bases of the junction unmatched. CDR1 and CDR2 (germline): SGHNT, YYREEE (reference sequence). The CDR3 loop reads CASSHERGTDTQYF. CDR3 in DNA: TGTGCCAGCAGCCACGAGCGGGGAACGGATACGCAGTATTTT.

This clone came up once. This sample includes further DNA sequences coding for the same CDR3. V is TRBV5-1 and J is TRBJ2-6, with D unclear. In germline, CDR1 is SGHRS, CDR2 YFSETQ. The CDR3 runs 15 residues. V shed 2 bases and J shed 1 base, with 7 bases lying between them. The CDR3 is CASSLLGSGANVLTF. The CDR3 DNA sequence: TGCGCCAGCAGCTTACTTGGGTCTGGGGCCAACGTCCTGACTTTC.

The J gene is TRBJ1-4, the V gene TRBV5-4, with D perhaps TRBD1 (5 bases). V gave up 3 bases and J gave up 1 base, with 7 bases separating them. The CDR3 is made up of 14 amino acids. Germline CDR1 and CDR2: SGHNT and YYREEE (reference sequence). The CDR3 is CASSSGGTNEKLFF. The CDR3 DNA reads as TGTGCCAGCAGCTCCGGGGGAACTAATGAAAAACTGTTTTTT. Looking up the rest from reference TRBV5-4 and TRBJ1-4 gives the full variable domain: ETGVTQSPTHLIKTRGQQVTLRCSSQSGHNTVSWYQQALGQGPQFIFQYYREEENGRGNFPPRFSGLQFPNYSSELNVNALELDDSALYLCASSSGGTNEKLFFGSGTQLSVL.

The chain uses TRBV7-2 and TRBJ2-2; 7 nucleotides line up with TRBD1. This CDR3 has 14 residues. CDR1 and CDR2 from the germline V gene are SGHTA and FQGNSA. V dropped 2 bases and J dropped 5; count of bases not matched to a gene: 2. CDR3 residues: CASSLQDRTGELFF. The CDR3, as DNA: TGTGCCAGCAGCTTACAGGACAGGACCGGGGAGCTGTTTTTT.

J is TRBJ2-2 and V is TRBV6-5; D is unresolved. The V end lost 6 bases, the J end lost 9 bases, and 11 bases lay between the germline ends. The germline V gene encodes CDR1 MNHEY and CDR2 SVGAGI. The CDR3 is 12 amino acids. CDR3 sequence (DNA): TGTGCCAGCAGAAATTCCTTACGGGAGCTGTTTTTT. This encodes CASRNSLRELFF.

The V gene is TRBV29-1, the J gene TRBJ2-1, with 8 bases that match TRBD1. The CDR3 contains 15 residues. With V trimmed by 5 bases and J by 6 bases, 12 bases remained unmatched. In germline, CDR1 is SQVTM, CDR2 ANQGSEA. CDR3 sequence: CSVRADRVGRNEQFF. The CDR3 DNA reads as TGCAGCGTTCGCGCGGACAGGGTAGGGCGCAATGAGCAGTTCTTC.

This chain links TRBV7-2 with TRBJ2-3, with D unresolved. Germline CDR1 is SGHTA and CDR2 is FQGNSA. V was clipped by 6 bases and J by 3 bases, with 7 bases between them. This CDR3 is 12 amino acids long. Here the CDR3 reads CASRLRTDTQYF. The CDR3, as DNA: TGTGCCAGCAGACTTAGAACAGATACGCAGTATTTT.

This clone was seen only a few times. The V and J genes are TRBV5-8 and TRBJ2-4; D uncertain. V dropped 4 bases and J dropped 3 bases, with 8 bases sitting between them. Germline V gene data show CDR1 as SGHTS and CDR2 as YDEGEE. The CDR3 is 13 amino acids. DNA of the CDR3: TGTGCCAGCAGCGCCGAGGACAAAAACATTCAGTACTTC. Amino acid sequence: CASSAEDKNIQYF. The full variable domain, in which reference TRBV5-8 and TRBJ2-4 provide the parts outside the CDR3, is EAGVTQSPTHLIKTRGQQATLRCSPISGHTSVYWYQQALGLGLQFLLWYDEGEERNRGNFPPRFSGRQFPNYSSELNVNALELEDSALYLCASSAEDKNIQYFGAGTRLSVL.

The chain is built from TRBV10-1 and TRBJ2-1; no firm D call. V lost 6 bases and J lost 6, with 18 bases in between. The CDR3 is 15 residues long. Germline-derived CDR1 and CDR2 are WNHNN and SYGVQD (reference sequence). CDR3 sequence reads: CASSLDALSANEQFF. The DNA for the CDR3 is TGCGCCAGCAGCCTGGATGCATTAAGCGCCAATGAGCAGTTCTTC.

This clone has more than one count but fewer than ten. CDR3 sequence (DNA): TGTGCCAGCAGCCGCTCGACGACGGGATCACCCCTCCACTTT. Translated, it gives CASSRSTTGSPLHF. The chain is built from TRBV7-8 and TRBJ1-6; no reliable D call. This CDR3 region has 14 residues. Trimming cost V 5 bases and J 10 bases, with 15 bases left between them. Germline lookup yields CDR1 SGHVS and CDR2 FQNEAQ.

This clone was observed a few times. This sequence joins TRBV7-9 and TRBJ1-2, with D unresolved. Germline V gene data show CDR1 as SEHNR and CDR2 as FQNEAQ (reference sequence). The CDR3 length is 14 residues. V was shortened by 5 bases and J by 6 bases, with 16 bases between the two germline ends. The CDR3 nucleotides read TGTGCCAGCAGCATCTTCACGGTATTTGATGGCTACACCTTC. Encoded protein: CASSIFTVFDGYTF.

The rearrangement uses TRBV5-1 and TRBJ2-2; 8 bases map to TRBD1. Germline values: CDR1 SGHRS, CDR2 YFSETQ. The ends lost 4 bases at V and 2 bases at J; junction bases unmatched: 4. The CDR3 has 15 residues. CDR3 sequence: CASSRTGINTGELFF. The CDR3 nucleotides are TGCGCCAGCAGCAGGACAGGGATTAACACCGGGGAGCTGTTTTTT.